The 28 T cell receptor beta chains reported below all come from one sample, sequenced in a study of blood T cell repertoires in COVID-19. Assay: immunoSEQ multiplex PCR; the TCRdb copy retains only in-frame clones and omits some. Of roughly 250,000 clones in the sample, roughly 86% were seen once. The specimen was peripheral blood. These TCRs come from a man aged 40-49 years who had recovered from COVID-19.

This clone has a handful of counts. This chain uses TRBV6-1 with TRBJ2-7; weak D call: TRBD1 (5 bases). Germline CDR1 and CDR2: MNHNS and SASEGT. Trimming pared 1 base from V and 0 bases from J, leaving 16 bases between. CDR3 length equals 17 residues. This CDR3 is CASSEGTLKVTSYEQYF. CDR3 sequence (DNA): TGTGCCAGCAGTGAAGGGACACTCAAGGTGACCTCCTACGAGCAGTACTTC.

This chain connects TRBV2 to TRBJ2-7; 8 nucleotides line up with TRBD2. CDR1 is SNHLY and CDR2 is FYNNEI in the germline V gene. V lost 2 bases and J lost 6; bases outside the gene matches: 6. The CDR3 has 14 amino acids. The chain's CDR3 is CASSELAGWGEQYF. DNA for the CDR3: TGTGCCAGCAGTGAACTAGCGGGTTGGGGCGAGCAGTACTTC.

This clone was detected only once. This chain joins TRBV27 and TRBJ2-7; the match to TRBD1 covers 8 bases. Trimming at V came to 3 bases and at J to 1 base, leaving 5 bases not matched to a gene. Germline lookup yields CDR1 MNHEY and CDR2 SMNVEV (reference sequence). The CDR3 spans 15 residues. The CDR3 DNA sequence: TGTGCCAGCAGTTTCTCCAGGACAGGGTCCTACGAGCAGTACTTC. Its protein is CASSFSRTGSYEQYF.

This sequence joins TRBV15 and TRBJ2-7; 7 bases map to TRBD2. V shed 5 bases and J 2 bases; nucleotides not matched to a gene: 9. Germline CDR1 LNHNV, CDR2 YYDKDF (reference sequence). This CDR3 has 15 residues. The CDR3 DNA is TGTGCCACCAGCTACGATGCCGGGAGGCCCTACGAGCAGTACTTC. Its protein product is CATSYDAGRPYEQYF.

This sequence joins TRBV2 and TRBJ1-3, with 9 bases lining up with TRBD1. The V gene end was trimmed by 5 bases and the J gene end by 0 bases; junction bases not matched to a gene: 14. Germline values: CDR1 SNHLY, CDR2 FYNNEI. The CDR3 length is 19 residues. The CDR3 is CASSRFGTGKAFSGNTIYF. The CDR3 nucleotides read TGTGCCAGCAGTCGCTTTGGGACAGGGAAGGCCTTCTCTGGAAACACCATATATTTT.

This clone appeared a few times. The chain couples TRBV9 to TRBJ2-1; 8 bases agree with TRBD2. With 0 bases clipped from V and 7 bases from J, the junction kept 9 bases outside the gene matches. CDR1 and CDR2 (germline): SGDLS, YYNGEE. The length of the CDR3 is 16 residues. In DNA form, the CDR3 reads TGTGCCAGCAGCGTAGGGTCAGCGGGGGAAACGAATGAGCAGTTCTTC. It is translated as CASSVGSAGETNEQFF. Looking up the rest from reference TRBV9 and TRBJ2-1 gives the full variable domain: DSGVTQTPKHLITATGQRVTLRCSPRSGDLSVYWYQQSLDQGLQFLIQYYNGEERAKGNILERFSAQQFPDLHSELNLSSLELGDSALYFCASSVGSAGETNEQFFGPGTRLTVL.

The chain couples TRBV9 to TRBJ1-5; tentative D call: TRBD1 (5 bases). The CDR3 sequence is 14 residues long. Germline assignment: CDR1 SGDLS and CDR2 YYNGEE. Trimming took off 2 bases at V and 7 bases at J, with 13 bases between the two ends. CDR3 loop: CASSVRELGQPQHF. The CDR3 nucleotides are TGTGCCAGCAGCGTCAGGGAATTGGGCCAGCCCCAGCATTTT.

The genes are TRBV19 and TRBJ2-1, with TRBD1 identical over 7 bases. This CDR3 is 12 amino acids long. Germline trimming cut 8 bases from V and 4 bases from J; bases unmatched to any gene: 2. Germline CDR1 reads LNHDA; CDR2 reads SQIVND (reference sequence). The CDR3 spells CASSGQYNEQFF. The CDR3 DNA follows: TGTGCCAGTTCGGGACAGTACAATGAGCAGTTCTTC.

This chain uses TRBV20-1 with TRBJ2-1, with 10 positions matching TRBD2. The CDR3 runs to 16 residues. J was trimmed by 5 bases and V by 3 bases; bases with no gene match: 10. CDR1 is DFQATT, CDR2 SNEGSKA, per germline (reference sequence). For the CDR3, the DNA is TGCAGTGCTAGTCTTCCTAGCGGGAGTCGGCACAATGAGCAGTTCTTC. This gives the protein CSASLPSGSRHNEQFF.

The CDR3, as DNA: TGTGCCAGCAGGGCTAGCGGGGGCCTCTACAATGAGCAGTTCTTC. As protein: CASRASGGLYNEQFF. This chain joins TRBV7-2 and TRBJ2-1, with 10 positions matching TRBD2. The length of the CDR3 is 15 residues. Germline V gives CDR1 SGHTA, CDR2 FQGNSA. The V segment lost 6 bases and the J segment 3 bases; nucleotides outside the gene matches: 5.

There are a few counts of this clone. The J gene is TRBJ1-2, the V gene TRBV4-1; no definite D call. The CDR3 is made up of 16 amino acids. The germline CDR1 and CDR2 sequences are MGHRA and YSYEKL. Trimming removed 3 bases from V and 0 bases from J, with 14 bases in between. The CDR3 region is CASSHAAGLANYGYTF. For the CDR3, the DNA is TGCGCCAGCAGCCATGCGGCGGGCTTAGCTAACTATGGCTACACCTTC.

The chain joins TRBV4-3 to TRBJ2-7; TRBD1 agrees at 10 bases. V lost 4 bases to trimming and J lost 5 bases; unmatched junction nucleotides: 11. This CDR3 has 16 amino acids. Germline V gene sequence: CDR1 LGHNA, CDR2 YSLEER. CDR3 loop: CASSRKRQGATNEQYF. The CDR3 coding sequence is TGCGCCAGCAGCCGGAAACGACAGGGGGCTACCAACGAGCAGTACTTC.

This chain connects TRBV4-3 to TRBJ2-2; 7 bases match TRBD2. Germline assignment: CDR1 LGHNA and CDR2 YSLEER. This CDR3 spans 18 amino acids. V dropped 0 bases and J dropped 6; count of bases not matched to a gene: 13. In DNA, the CDR3 is TGCGCCAGCAGCCAAGATGCCCCTAGGCCGGGGAGGGCCGGGGAGCTGTTTTTT. Translating gives CASSQDAPRPGRAGELFF.

The chain combines TRBV6-2 or TRBV6-3 with TRBJ2-3; 7 bases are a match to TRBD2. Trimming removed 4 bases from V and 3 bases from J; junction bases left unmatched: 10. CDR1 and CDR2 from the germline V gene are MNHEY and SVGEGT. The CDR3 sequence is 16 residues long. The CDR3 region is CASSSRTSSRTDTQYF. The CDR3 coding sequence is TGTGCCAGCAGTTCTCGGACTAGTTCAAGGACAGATACGCAGTATTTT.

The V and J genes are TRBV27 and TRBJ2-7, with a weak D call TRBD1 (5 bases). Per the germline V gene, CDR1 is MNHEY and CDR2 is SMNVEV (reference sequence). V lost 5 bases and J 3 bases, leaving 14 bases between the germline ends. The CDR3 has 14 amino acids. CDR3 sequence: CASSPQGFVYEQYF. CDR3 nucleotide sequence: TGTGCCAGCAGTCCTCAGGGTTTTGTCTACGAGCAGTACTTC.

The rearrangement joins TRBV19 to TRBJ1-2, with 8 positions matching TRBD1. With 4 bases clipped from V and 8 bases from J, the junction kept 12 bases outside the gene matches. The germline CDR1 and CDR2 sequences are LNHDA and SQIVND (reference sequence). The CDR3 runs to 15 residues. CDR3: CASSTDRTGTRGYTF. The CDR3 DNA is TGTGCCAGTAGTACCGACCGGACAGGGACTCGAGGCTACACCTTC.

The chain carries TRBV11-2 and TRBJ2-7; 9 bases line up with TRBD1. This CDR3 contains 14 residues. Germline V CDR1 and CDR2: SGHAT, FQNNGV. With 10 bases clipped from V and 4 bases from J, the junction kept 11 bases outside the gene matches. The CDR3 reads CATHRQGVPYEQYF. The CDR3 DNA is TGTGCCACCCACCGACAGGGGGTTCCTTACGAGCAGTACTTC.

The V call is TRBV12-5, the J call TRBJ1-3, with D maybe TRBD1 (6 bases). The CDR3 length is 15 residues. Germline V lookup: CDR1 LGHNT, CDR2 FRNRAP. V was trimmed by 7 bases and J by 0 bases, leaving 13 bases between them. CDR3 sequence reads: CASAPGGPSGNTIYF. Here the CDR3 DNA reads TGTGCTAGTGCCCCCGGGGGGCCCTCTGGAAACACCATATATTTT. Supplemented by reference TRBV12-5 and TRBJ1-3, the full variable domain reads DARVTQTPRHKVTEMGQEVTMRCQPILGHNTVFWYRQTMMQGLELLAYFRNRAPLDDSGMPKDRFSAEMPDATLATLKIQPSEPRDSAVYFCASAPGGPSGNTIYFGEGSWLTVV.

This clone was recorded only once. The J gene is TRBJ1-2, the V gene TRBV5-1, with D uncertain. V shed 4 bases and J shed 4 bases, with 20 bases lying between them. Per germline, CDR1 SGHRS and CDR2 YFSETQ. There are 16 residues in the CDR3. The CDR3 loop reads CASSPPGPTPGYGYTF. DNA of the CDR3: TGCGCCAGCAGCCCCCCCGGTCCGACTCCGGGCTATGGCTACACCTTC.

V gene TRBV6-2 or TRBV6-3 combines with J gene TRBJ1-2, with D maybe TRBD1 (5 bases). The CDR3 extends over 15 amino acids. Between the trimmed V and J ends, which lost 0 bases and 8 bases, there was a span of 16 bases. The V gene's germline CDR1 is MNHEY and CDR2 SVGEGT. This chain's CDR3 is CASSYSGRQSRGYTF. Written as DNA, the CDR3 is TGTGCCAGCAGTTACTCCGGAAGACAGTCAAGGGGCTACACCTTC.

The V call is TRBV7-2, the J call TRBJ2-5, with 7 bases aligning to TRBD1. The CDR3 is 14 residues long. With V trimmed by 5 bases and J by 5 bases, 8 bases remained unmatched. Germline lookup yields CDR1 SGHTA and CDR2 FQGNSA. CDR3 protein: CASSQNRGGETQYF. Written as DNA, the CDR3 is TGTGCCAGCAGCCAAAACAGGGGCGGGGAGACCCAGTACTTC.

This rearrangement joins TRBV15 to TRBJ1-2; tentatively, D is TRBD1 (6 bases). Trimming cost V 0 bases and J 7 bases, with 18 bases left between them. Per germline, CDR1 LNHNV and CDR2 YYDKDF (reference sequence). This CDR3 has 16 residues. The CDR3 here is CATSRDRRQGTGGYTF. As DNA, the CDR3 is TGTGCCACCAGCAGAGACCGGCGGCAGGGGACGGGTGGCTACACCTTC.

V usage is TRBV5-6 and J usage is TRBJ1-2; D is uncertain. Per germline, CDR1 SGHDT and CDR2 YYEEEE. CDR3 size: 15 residues. The V end lost 0 bases, the J end lost 7 bases, and 16 bases lay between the germline ends. CDR3 residues: CASSLDTGRAGGYTF. The DNA for the CDR3 is TGTGCCAGCAGCTTGGATACGGGAAGAGCCGGTGGCTACACCTTC.

The V and J genes are TRBV5-4 and TRBJ2-4; tentative D call: TRBD2 (6 bases). The germline V gene has CDR1 SGHNT and CDR2 YYREEE (reference sequence). V was pared by 3 bases and J by 6 bases, with 10 bases between. This CDR3 has 13 amino acids. The DNA for the CDR3 is TGTGCCAGCAGCTCGGGGGTGGGAAACATTCAGTACTTC. Residues: CASSSGVGNIQYF.

The chain combines TRBV19 with TRBJ1-3; no definite D call. CDR3 length: 14 residues. CDR1 and CDR2 from the germline V gene are LNHDA and SQIVND (reference sequence). Trimming shortened V by 5 bases and J by 0 bases, and 8 bases separated the two germline ends. In DNA form, the CDR3 reads TGTGCCAGTAGTGGGCAGAGCTCTGGAAACACCATATATTTT. It codes for CASSGQSSGNTIYF. Based on the CDR3 plus reference TRBV19 and TRBJ1-3, the full variable domain is DGGITQSPKYLFRKEGQNVTLSCEQNLNHDAMYWYRQDPGQGLRLIYYSQIVNDFQKGDIAEGYSVSREKKESFPLTVTSAQKNPTAFYLCASSGQSSGNTIYFGEGSWLTVV.

The chain uses TRBV7-8 and TRBJ2-7; maybe TRBD2 (6 bases). Germline V gives CDR1 SGHVS, CDR2 FQNEAQ. The V end lost 1 base, the J end lost 3 bases, and 19 bases lay between the germline ends. The CDR3 sequence is 17 residues long. CDR3 DNA sequence: TGTGCCAGCAGCTTAGGGGTTCGCCGGCGGGGTCACTACGAGCAGTACTTC. Translated: CASSLGVRRRGHYEQYF.

For this clone: This same CDR3 is encoded by further DNA sequences in the sample. The rearrangement joins TRBV9 to TRBJ2-3; D is uncertain. The CDR3 loop spans 15 amino acids. V lost 0 bases to trimming and J lost 0 bases, with 8 bases between them. CDR1 is SGDLS and CDR2 is YYNGEE in the germline V gene. For the CDR3, the DNA is TGTGCCAGCAGCGTAGGTGGCAGGAGCACAGATACGCAGTATTTT. Translation: CASSVGGRSTDTQYF. The complete variable domain, with remaining parts taken from reference TRBV9 and TRBJ2-3, reads DSGVTQTPKHLITATGQRVTLRCSPRSGDLSVYWYQQSLDQGLQFLIQYYNGEERAKGNILERFSAQQFPDLHSELNLSSLELGDSALYFCASSVGGRSTDTQYFGPGTRLTVL.

This chain uses TRBV5-1 with TRBJ2-1, with 8 bases that match TRBD2. J was trimmed by 0 bases and V by 0 bases; bases with no gene match: 8. This CDR3 comprises 18 residues. The germline CDR1 and CDR2 sequences are SGHRS and YFSETQ. Written as DNA, the CDR3 is TGCGCCAGCAGCTTGGTGAAACTAGCGGTCAGCTCCTACAATGAGCAGTTCTTC. Amino acid sequence: CASSLVKLAVSSYNEQFF.